These 6 T cell receptor beta chains share one sample of origin, sequenced in a study of cytomegalovirus exposure and HLA in healthy donors (TCRdb year 2017). Library preparation employed the immunoSEQ multiplex PCR assay. Entries here come from immuneACCESS through TCRdb and include only in-frame sequences with V and J called. Some clones fail to appear in such tables; in the studies checked, an unresolved V gene covers under half of the shortfall, and the cause of the remainder is unknown. This sample holds under 150,000 clones; about 88% were observed only once. The top ten clones comprise less than 9% of the sample. Sequencing input: PBMCs. The receptors stem from a man aged 18 to 29 in good health and CMV-seropositive.

The rearrangement links TRBV5-1 to TRBJ2-1; 12 bases fit TRBD2. The V segment lost 4 bases and the J segment 7 bases; nucleotides outside the gene matches: 6. CDR3 length: 15 amino acids. In germline, CDR1 is SGHRS, CDR2 YFSETQ. The CDR3, as DNA: TGCGCCAGCAGCAACGGACTAGCGGGATTTAATGAGCAGTTCTTC. Translating gives CASSNGLAGFNEQFF.

Notes on this clone: The junction departs from germline at one end; a sequencing error may be responsible. V usage is TRBV5-4 and J usage is TRBJ1-1, with D possibly being TRBD1 (5 bases). The CDR3 is 18 amino acids. Per the germline V gene, CDR1 is SGHNT and CDR2 is YYREEE (reference sequence). CDR3 protein: CASSLDPRRGGLKTEAFF. In DNA, the CDR3 is TGTGCCAGCAGCTTGGACCCTAGGAGGGGAGGGTTGAAAACTGAAGCTTTCTTT.

V and J are TRBV6-1 and TRBJ1-4; 8 positions agree with TRBD1. Losses at the gene ends were 7 bases for V and 6 bases for J; bases not matched to a gene: 1. The germline V gene has CDR1 MNHNS and CDR2 SASEGT. The CDR3 runs to 12 residues. Here the CDR3 reads CASKDRDEKLFF. The CDR3 bases are TGTGCCAGCAAGGACAGGGATGAAAAACTGTTTTTT.

The rearrangement joins TRBV7-9 to TRBJ2-5; D possibly corresponds to TRBD2 (5 bases). The CDR3 runs 11 residues. Germline lookup yields CDR1 SEHNR and CDR2 FQNEAQ (reference sequence). V was shortened by 2 bases and J by 9 bases, with 7 bases between the two germline ends. CDR3 protein: CASSLSGAQYF. The CDR3 bases are TGTGCCAGCAGCTTATCCGGGGCCCAGTACTTC.

The CDR3 spells CASVLRGEQYF. CDR3 DNA sequence: TGTGCCAGCGTTTTGCGGGGAGAGCAGTACTTC. This rearrangement joins TRBV2 to TRBJ2-7; maybe TRBD2 (6 bases). CDR3 length equals 11 residues. Trimming took off 8 bases at V and 7 bases at J, with 12 bases between the two ends. The germline V gene encodes CDR1 SNHLY and CDR2 FYNNEI.

The chain carries TRBV2 and TRBJ2-7; 7 bases fit TRBD2. This CDR3 has 15 residues. V shed 7 bases and J 0 bases; nucleotides not matched to a gene: 9. Germline V CDR1 and CDR2: SNHLY, FYNNEI. The DNA for the CDR3 is TGTGCCAGCAATGCTGAGGTAGCGGGCTCCTACGAGCAGTACTTC. Translation: CASNAEVAGSYEQYF. Combining the CDR3 with reference TRBV2 and TRBJ2-7 gives the whole variable domain EPEVTQTPSHQVTQMGQEVILRCVPISNHLYFYWYRQILGQKVEFLVSFYNNEISEKSEIFDDQFSVERPDGSNFTLKIRSTKLEDSAMYFCASNAEVAGSYEQYFGPGTRLTVT.